The 20 T cell receptor beta chains below were found in one sample sequenced in a study of brain T cells in children with intractable seizures. Data came from immunoSEQ multiplex PCR; TCRdb stores just in-frame clones and leaves some out. The sample contains hundreds of thousands of clones, 93% of which appear only once. As for time point: blood from clinic visit 5 months post-surgery; TSC patient then seizure free. The sequencing here drew on peripheral blood, taken approximately 5 months after surgery. The receptors were gathered from a boy under two years old with tuberous sclerosis and intractable seizures.

This clone was counted a few times. The chain carries TRBV19 and TRBJ1-1; no reliable D call. CDR1 and CDR2 (germline): LNHDA, SQIVND (reference sequence). The CDR3 runs to 16 residues. V was clipped by 5 bases and J by 4 bases, with 20 bases between them. CDR3 in DNA: TGTGCCAGTAGTCGTGGGTCAGTGGCCCGGGGCACTGAAGCTTTCTTT. Protein sequence: CASSRGSVARGTEAFF.

The chain carries TRBV19 and TRBJ2-1, with 7 bases lining up with TRBD2. Germline CDR1 reads LNHDA; CDR2 reads SQIVND (reference sequence). This CDR3 contains 15 residues. With 3 bases clipped from V and 3 bases from J, the junction kept 5 bases outside the gene matches. CDR3 region: CASSIAGVGYNEQFF. The CDR3, as DNA: TGTGCCAGTAGTATCGCGGGAGTGGGCTACAATGAGCAGTTCTTC.

V usage is TRBV7-6 and J usage is TRBJ2-7, with D tentatively TRBD2 (5 bases). V shed 1 base and J shed 3 bases, with 13 bases lying between them. Germline values: CDR1 SGHVS, CDR2 FNYEAQ. The CDR3 is made up of 15 amino acids. CDR3 in DNA: TGTGCCAGCAGCTTAGGAGCTAGCCCAAGCTACGAGCAGTACTTC. This translates into CASSLGASPSYEQYF.

The V and J genes are TRBV18 and TRBJ1-3; D possibly corresponds to TRBD1 (5 bases). CDR3 size: 15 residues. The V end was cut by 5 bases, the J end by 7 bases, with 18 bases between. From germline, CDR1 is KGHSH and CDR2 LQKENI. The CDR3 loop is CASSNTGLPVNTIYF. The CDR3 region has the DNA TGTGCCAGCTCAAATACGGGACTACCAGTTAACACCATATATTTT.

The V and J genes are TRBV6-1 and TRBJ1-2, with no clear D. Trimming took 1 base from V and 5 from J, leaving 17 bases between them. The germline CDR1 and CDR2 sequences are MNHNS and SASEGT. CDR3 length: 16 amino acids. CDR3 in amino acids: CASSEGELAVEYGYTF. As DNA, the CDR3 is TGTGCCAGCAGTGAAGGGGAGTTAGCCGTAGAGTATGGCTACACCTTC.

The chain combines TRBV27 with TRBJ1-2; D is uncertain. The CDR3 totals 14 residues. Deletions cut 1 base from V and 6 bases from J, with 12 bases between. CDR1 is MNHEY and CDR2 is SMNVEV in the germline V gene (reference sequence). In nucleotides, the CDR3 is TGTGCCAGCAGTTTATTTCCGGGTTTAGATGGCTACACCTTC. Translated: CASSLFPGLDGYTF.

The V and J genes are TRBV6-5 and TRBJ1-6; D remains unclear. Per germline, CDR1 MNHEY and CDR2 SVGAGI. V was trimmed by 2 bases and J by 3 bases, leaving 8 bases between them. The CDR3 covers 15 residues. The CDR3, as DNA: TGTGCCAGCAGTTACGGCGCAGACTATAATTCACCCCTCCACTTT. Its translation is CASSYGADYNSPLHF.

The rearrangement links TRBV19 to TRBJ1-4; TRBD1 matches 9 bases. J gave up 2 bases and V 1 base, and 5 bases lay outside the gene matches. Germline CDR1 LNHDA, CDR2 SQIVND (reference sequence). There are 17 residues in the CDR3. The CDR3: CASSIGGQGGTNEKLFF. CDR3 DNA sequence: TGTGCCAGTAGTATAGGGGGACAGGGAGGGACTAATGAAAAACTGTTTTTT.

The rearrangement links TRBV20-1 to TRBJ2-7; D call uncertain. The CDR3 extends over 10 amino acids. Trimming pared 2 bases from V and 1 base from J, leaving 0 bases between. Germline CDR1 DFQATT, CDR2 SNEGSKA (reference sequence). Written as DNA, the CDR3 is TGCAGTGCTAGATCCTACGAGCAGTACTTC. This gives the protein CSARSYEQYF.

The chain carries TRBV18 and TRBJ1-5, with 9 bases matching TRBD1. After removal of 1 base from V and 2 bases from J, the junction contained 6 bases not matched to a gene. Germline CDR1 KGHSH, CDR2 LQKENI. The CDR3 consists of 17 residues. CDR3 DNA sequence: TGTGCCAGCTCACCACTAACAGGGGGCGGCGGCAATCAGCCCCAGCATTTT. It is translated as CASSPLTGGGGNQPQHF.

In regard to this clone: The junction differs from germline at one of its ends, possibly a read error. The chain couples TRBV24-1 to TRBJ1-1, with a weak D call TRBD1 (5 bases). The CDR3 totals 16 residues. The germline CDR1 and CDR2 sequences are KGHDR and SFDVKD. In nucleotides, the CDR3 is TGTGCCACCAGTGATTTGATCTCCGGGACGAACGCTGAAGCTTTCTTT. It yields the protein CATSDLISGTNAEAFF.

This clone appeared a single time. The rearrangement uses TRBV5-1 and TRBJ1-1; D unclear. V was shortened by 2 bases and J by 3 bases, with 11 bases between the two germline ends. Germline lookup yields CDR1 SGHRS and CDR2 YFSETQ. The CDR3 has 14 residues. Here the CDR3 DNA reads TGCGCCAGCAGCTTCCTAGGTGGGGACACTGAAGCTTTCTTT. Protein sequence: CASSFLGGDTEAFF.

V is TRBV9 and J is TRBJ2-3; the D is unclear. Germline V gene sequence: CDR1 SGDLS, CDR2 YYNGEE. This CDR3 spans 13 amino acids. V lost 4 bases and J 4 bases, leaving 10 bases between the germline ends. CDR3 sequence reads: CASSSGSPDTQYF. The CDR3 bases are TGTGCCAGCAGCTCGGGTAGCCCAGATACGCAGTATTTT.

This sequence joins TRBV20-1 and TRBJ2-5, with 11 bases identical to TRBD2. This CDR3 is 21 amino acids long. Germline V lookup: CDR1 DFQATT, CDR2 SNEGSKA (reference sequence). The J segment lost 1 base and the V segment lost 3 bases, leaving 22 bases of the junction unmatched. CDR3 sequence: CSASSGRALSLVNFFQETQYF. The CDR3 coding sequence is TGCAGTGCTAGTAGCGGGAGGGCCCTCAGTTTGGTTAATTTTTTCCAAGAGACCCAGTACTTC.

CDR3 coding DNA: TGTGCCAGCAGTTTTCCAGGCTATGGCTACACCTTC. This encodes CASSFPGYGYTF. The chain has TRBV12-3 or TRBV12-4 and TRBJ1-2; D gene uncertain. The CDR3 consists of 12 residues. V was shortened by 3 bases and J by 4 bases, with 6 bases between the two germline ends.

This clone was recorded once. The rearrangement links TRBV21-1 to TRBJ1-5. TRBV21-1 counts as a pseudogene. CDR3 length equals 16 residues. This CDR3 reads CASSNGRGWGNQPQHF. In DNA, the CDR3 is TGTGCCAGCAGCAATGGCCGAGGGTGGGGCAATCAGCCCCAGCATTTT.

This sequence joins TRBV28 and TRBJ2-7, with D possibly matching TRBD2 (5 bases). Trimming pared 1 base from V and 3 bases from J, leaving 13 bases between. This CDR3 spans 15 amino acids. The germline V gene encodes CDR1 MDHEN and CDR2 SYDVKM. DNA of the CDR3: TGTGCCAGCAGTTTATATGCCGGGATAAACTACGAGCAGTACTTC. Its translation: CASSLYAGINYEQYF.

The gene calls are TRBV19 and TRBJ1-1; 7 bases are a match to TRBD1. In germline, CDR1 is LNHDA, CDR2 SQIVND (reference sequence). The V segment lost 3 bases and the J segment 4 bases; nucleotides outside the gene matches: 5. The CDR3 runs 14 residues. CDR3: CASSIITGATEAFF. The CDR3 nucleotides are TGTGCCAGTAGTATTATCACAGGGGCCACTGAAGCTTTCTTT.

The rearrangement joins TRBV5-6 to TRBJ2-2, with D uncertain. The CDR3 has 14 residues. V lost 2 bases, J lost 0 bases, and 5 bases lay in between. The germline V gene encodes CDR1 SGHDT and CDR2 YYEEEE. The CDR3 region is CASSLWPNTGELFF. The CDR3 DNA sequence: TGTGCCAGCAGCTTATGGCCGAACACCGGGGAGCTGTTTTTT. The full variable domain, with the rest looked up from reference TRBV5-6 and TRBJ2-2, is DAGVTQSPTHLIKTRGQQVTLRCSPKSGHDTVSWYQQALGQGPQFIFQYYEEEERQRGNFPDRFSGHQFPNYSSELNVNALLLGDSALYLCASSLWPNTGELFFGEGSRLTVL.

J is TRBJ2-1 and V is TRBV6-5; TRBD2 is a possible D gene (6 bases). Germline CDR1 is MNHEY and CDR2 is SVGAGI. Trimming pared 6 bases from V and 1 base from J, leaving 13 bases between. The CDR3 extends over 15 amino acids. This chain's CDR3 is CASREGRGSYNEQFF. CDR3 nucleotide sequence: TGTGCCAGCAGGGAGGGACGTGGTTCCTACAATGAGCAGTTCTTC.